This is a list of T cell receptor beta chains from one sample in a study of cytomegalovirus exposure and HLA in healthy donors. Measured with immunoSEQ multiplex PCR; TCRdb has only the in-frame clones, and not every one. The sample records about 110,000 clones, approximately 69% being singletons. The sequencing input was PBMCs. The receptor source for this set is a woman in her thirties or forties in good health and CMV-seropositive. CDR3s include the opening cysteine and the closing phenylalanine or tryptophan. Each record gives: clone size, J gene, D gene, V gene, CDR3 DNA, CDR3 protein. D genes are given only for firm matches. The size of a clone is reported for some rows only, either as once, few or many, or as a class for expanded clones.

clone_size: NA; j_call: TRBJ2-6; d_call: NA; v_call: TRBV27; cdr3_nt: TGTGCCAGCAGTTTATTACCCGGAGGCTTTGGGGCCAACGTCCTGACTTTC; cdr3_aa: CASSLLPGGFGANVLTF
clone_size: NA; j_call: TRBJ1-1; d_call: NA; v_call: TRBV18; cdr3_nt: TGTGCCAGCTCACCGCAGGCCATGAACACTGAAGCTTTCTTT; cdr3_aa: CASSPQAMNTEAFF
clone_size: NA; j_call: TRBJ1-2; d_call: NA; v_call: TRBV2; cdr3_nt: TGTGCCAGCAGTGAAAATCTCGGACGGGGAATGGGTGGCTACACCTTC; cdr3_aa: CASSENLGRGMGGYTF
clone_size: few; j_call: TRBJ2-2; d_call: NA; v_call: TRBV5-1; cdr3_nt: TGCGCCAGCTTGAGAGGGGGAATGGCGGCCGGGGAGCTGTTTTTT; cdr3_aa: CASLRGGMAAGELFF
clone_size: NA; j_call: TRBJ2-1; d_call: NA; v_call: TRBV10-3; cdr3_nt: TGTGCCATCAGCGACCCCTCAGGGTTCGACTACAATGAGCAGTTCTTC; cdr3_aa: CAISDPSGFDYNEQFF
clone_size: once; j_call: TRBJ2-1; d_call: NA; v_call: TRBV19; cdr3_nt: TGTGCCAGTACTCGCGGGGGCGGCCGCGGGACGGAGCAGTTCTTC; cdr3_aa: CASTRGGGRGTEQFF
clone_size: few; j_call: TRBJ1-5; d_call: NA; v_call: TRBV19; cdr3_nt: TGTGCCCTGGGGGGATATAGCAATCAGCCCCAGCATTTT; cdr3_aa: CALGGYSNQPQHF
clone_size: NA; j_call: TRBJ2-7; d_call: TRBD1; v_call: TRBV5-1; cdr3_nt: TGCGCCAGCAGCTCCGCAAAACAGGACAGGCGACCTTACTTCTACGAGCAGTACTTC; cdr3_aa: CASSSAKQDRRPYFYEQYF
clone_size: NA; j_call: TRBJ1-2; d_call: TRBD1; v_call: TRBV5-8; cdr3_nt: TGTGCCAGCAGCTTCGCCTACAGGGGGACGGATAACTATGGCTACACCTTC; cdr3_aa: CASSFAYRGTDNYGYTF
clone_size: few; j_call: TRBJ1-4; d_call: NA; v_call: TRBV29-1; cdr3_nt: TGCAGCGTTGGCCCACAGAGCCCGCTGTTTTTT; cdr3_aa: CSVGPQSPLFF
clone_size: NA; j_call: TRBJ1-1; d_call: NA; v_call: TRBV7-9; cdr3_nt: TGTGCCAGCAGCCCCCAGGGTGACACTGAAGCTTTCTTT; cdr3_aa: CASSPQGDTEAFF
clone_size: NA; j_call: TRBJ2-2; d_call: TRBD1; v_call: TRBV2; cdr3_nt: TGTGCCAGCGCAGGGGGCGCGACCGGGGAGCTGTTTTTT; cdr3_aa: CASAGGATGELFF
clone_size: NA; j_call: TRBJ1-2; d_call: TRBD1; v_call: TRBV6-1; cdr3_nt: TGTGCCAGCAGTGCGAGGACAGGGGGGGTTTTAAACTATGGCTACACCTTC; cdr3_aa: CASSARTGGVLNYGYTF
clone_size: NA; j_call: TRBJ2-3; d_call: TRBD2; v_call: TRBV5-6; cdr3_nt: TGTGCCAGCAGTGGGGGGGGCGGGGGGGCTCCAGATACGCAGTATTTT; cdr3_aa: CASSGGGGGAPDTQYF
clone_size: few; j_call: TRBJ1-2; d_call: NA; v_call: TRBV30; cdr3_nt: TGTGCCTGGAGTGTAAGGGCAGGGCTTGGCTACACCTTC; cdr3_aa: CAWSVRAGLGYTF